The entry below describes one TCR beta chain. Its antigen remains unidentified. The data stem from a study of cytomegalovirus exposure and HLA in healthy donors. Study-level points and caveats: The study listed approximately 170 cytomegalovirus-associated TCR beta chains. From TCR beta sequences, most subjects' HLA-A and HLA-B alleles were reportedly predicted accurately. The study had only CMV serostatus as immune exposure information. Sequencing likely produced, as an artifact, a cluster of highly shared sequence variants.

PCR used 60 Vbeta primers and 13 Jbeta primers. Here immunoSEQ multiplex PCR was the method, and the copy in TCRdb shows in-frame clones only, minus some. Altogether about 94,000 clones are present, roughly 86% being singletons, with the ten largest covering under 13%. Per germline, CDR1 SNHLY and CDR2 FYNNEI. V lost 4 bases, J lost 1 base, and 6 bases stayed unmatched. CDR3 size: 16 residues. The genes are TRBV2 and TRBJ1-4, with 7 bases fitting TRBD1. The receptor's source is a human donor in good health. Sequencing input: PBMCs. The CDR3 region is CASSAAWTGTNEKLFF. CDR3 nucleotide sequence: TGTGCCAGCAGTGCTGCTTGGACAGGAACTAATGAAAAACTGTTTTTT.